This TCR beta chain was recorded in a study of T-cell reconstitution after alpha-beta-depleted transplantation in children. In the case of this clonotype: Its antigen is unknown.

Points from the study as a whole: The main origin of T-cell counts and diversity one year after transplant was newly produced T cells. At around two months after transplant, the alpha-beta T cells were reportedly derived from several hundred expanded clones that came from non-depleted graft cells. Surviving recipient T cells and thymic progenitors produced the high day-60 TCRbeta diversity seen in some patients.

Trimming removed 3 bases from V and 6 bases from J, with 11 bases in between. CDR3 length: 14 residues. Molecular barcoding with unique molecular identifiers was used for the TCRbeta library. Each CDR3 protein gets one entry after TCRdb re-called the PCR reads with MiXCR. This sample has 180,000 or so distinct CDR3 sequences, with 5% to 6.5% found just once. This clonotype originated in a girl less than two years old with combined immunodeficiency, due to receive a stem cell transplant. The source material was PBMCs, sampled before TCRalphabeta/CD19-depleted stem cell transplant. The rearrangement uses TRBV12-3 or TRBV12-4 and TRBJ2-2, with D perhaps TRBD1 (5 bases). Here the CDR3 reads CASSFPGWAGELFF. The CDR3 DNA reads TGTGCCAGCAGTTTCCCAGGGTGGGCCGGGGAGCTGTTTTTT.